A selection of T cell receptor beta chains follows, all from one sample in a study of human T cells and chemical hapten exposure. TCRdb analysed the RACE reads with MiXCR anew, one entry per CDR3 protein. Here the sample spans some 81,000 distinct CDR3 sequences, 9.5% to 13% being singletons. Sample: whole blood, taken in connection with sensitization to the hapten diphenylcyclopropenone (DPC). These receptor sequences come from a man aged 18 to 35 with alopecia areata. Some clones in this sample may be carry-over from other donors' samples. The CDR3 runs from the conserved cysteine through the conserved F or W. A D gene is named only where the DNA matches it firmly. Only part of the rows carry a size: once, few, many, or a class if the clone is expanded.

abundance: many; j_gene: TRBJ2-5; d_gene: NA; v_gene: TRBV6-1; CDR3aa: CASSERQDRYF; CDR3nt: TGTGCCAGCAGTGAGAGACAGGACCGCTACTTC
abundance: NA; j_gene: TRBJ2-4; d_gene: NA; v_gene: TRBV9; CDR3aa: CASSGGRDGWDF; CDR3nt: TGTGCCAGCAGCGGCGGCCGGGACGGCTGGGACTTC
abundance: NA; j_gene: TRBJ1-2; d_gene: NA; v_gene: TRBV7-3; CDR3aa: CASSLRGTPGLGGYTF; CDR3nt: TGTGCCAGCAGCTTAAGGGGGACGCCTGGGTTAGGCGGCTACACCTTC
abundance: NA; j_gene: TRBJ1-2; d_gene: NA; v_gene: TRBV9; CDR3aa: CVSSVNGRGSNYGYTF; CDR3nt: TGTGTCAGCAGCGTAAACGGACGTGGCAGCAACTATGGCTACACCTTC
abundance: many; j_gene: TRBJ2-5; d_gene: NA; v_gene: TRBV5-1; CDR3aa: CASSLLDTETQYF; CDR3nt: TGCGCCAGCAGCTTGCTGGACACTGAGACCCAGTACTTC
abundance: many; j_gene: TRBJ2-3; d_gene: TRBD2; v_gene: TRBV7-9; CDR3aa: CASSPSVASGATTDTQYF; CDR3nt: TGTGCCAGCAGCCCATCCGTGGCTAGCGGGGCAACCACAGATACGCAGTATTTT
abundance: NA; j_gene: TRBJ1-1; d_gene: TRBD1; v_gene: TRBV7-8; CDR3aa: CASRNRTGGNTEAFF; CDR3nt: TGTGCCAGCAGAAATAGAACAGGGGGCAACACTGAAGCTTTCTTT
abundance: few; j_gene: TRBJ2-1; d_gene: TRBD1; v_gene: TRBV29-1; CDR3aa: CSASRTGDIDEQFF; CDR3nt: TGCAGCGCGTCCCGGACAGGGGATATCGATGAGCAGTTCTTC
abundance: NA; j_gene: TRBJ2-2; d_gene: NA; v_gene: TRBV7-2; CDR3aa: CASSLSFSTGELFF; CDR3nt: TGTGCCAGCAGCTTATCGTTTAGCACCGGGGAGCTGTTTTTT
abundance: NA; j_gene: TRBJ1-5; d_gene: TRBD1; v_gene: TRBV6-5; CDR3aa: CASSLQRQGDQPQHF; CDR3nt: TGTGCCAGCAGTTTACAACGACAGGGGGATCAGCCCCAGCATTTT
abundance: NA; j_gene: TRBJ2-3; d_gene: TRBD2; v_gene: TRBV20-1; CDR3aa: CSASGFRLAGVYSTDTQYF; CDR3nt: TGCAGTGCTAGTGGTTTTCGACTAGCGGGGGTATACAGCACAGATACGCAGTATTTT
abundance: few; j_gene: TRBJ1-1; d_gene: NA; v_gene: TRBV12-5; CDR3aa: CASGLVLSGINPEAFF; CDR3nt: TGTGCTAGTGGTTTGGTACTTTCGGGAATCAATCCTGAAGCTTTCTTT
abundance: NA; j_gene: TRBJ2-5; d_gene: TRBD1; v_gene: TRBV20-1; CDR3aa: CSAKRTGQETQYF; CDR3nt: TGCAGTGCTAAGAGGACAGGCCAAGAGACCCAGTACTTC
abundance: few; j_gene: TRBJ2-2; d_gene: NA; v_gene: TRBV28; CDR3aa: CASRLAGTSNTGELFF; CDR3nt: TGTGCCAGCAGGCTAGCCGGGACATCCAACACCGGGGAGCTGTTTTTT
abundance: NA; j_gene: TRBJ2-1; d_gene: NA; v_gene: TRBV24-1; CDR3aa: CATSEGQASYNEQFF; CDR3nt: TGTGCCACCAGTGAAGGGCAGGCCAGCTACAATGAGCAGTTCTTC
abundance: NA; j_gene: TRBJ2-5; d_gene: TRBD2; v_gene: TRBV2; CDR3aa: CASSPPLAGVRETQYF; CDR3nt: TGTGCCAGCAGTCCACCTCTAGCGGGGGTTCGGGAGACCCAGTACTTC
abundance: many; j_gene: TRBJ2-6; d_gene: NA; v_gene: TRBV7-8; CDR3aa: CASSPWRASGANVLTF; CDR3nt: TGTGCCAGCAGCCCCTGGAGAGCCTCTGGGGCCAACGTCCTGACTTTC
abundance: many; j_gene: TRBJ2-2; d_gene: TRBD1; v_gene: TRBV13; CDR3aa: CASGDRANTGELFF; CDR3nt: TGTGCCAGCGGAGACAGGGCGAACACCGGGGAGCTGTTTTTT
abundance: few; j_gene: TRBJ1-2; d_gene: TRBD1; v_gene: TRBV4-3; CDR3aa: CASSRGGQGYGYTF; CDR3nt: TGCGCCAGCAGCCGAGGGGGACAGGGCTATGGCTACACCTTC
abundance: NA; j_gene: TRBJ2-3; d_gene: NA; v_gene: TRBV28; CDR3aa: CASSSLTDTQYF; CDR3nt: TGTGCCAGCAGTTCACTAACAGATACGCAGTATTTT
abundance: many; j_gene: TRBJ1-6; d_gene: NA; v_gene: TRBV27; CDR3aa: CASSSSQGAYNSPLHF; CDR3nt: TGTGCCAGCAGCTCAAGCCAGGGAGCCTATAATTCACCCCTCCACTTT
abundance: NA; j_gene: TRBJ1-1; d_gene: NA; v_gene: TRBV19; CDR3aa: CASSARWGNTEAFF; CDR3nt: TGTGCCAGTAGTGCTCGGTGGGGAAACACTGAAGCTTTCTTT
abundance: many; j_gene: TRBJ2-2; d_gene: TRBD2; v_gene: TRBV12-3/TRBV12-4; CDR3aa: CASSYSGGLNTGELFF; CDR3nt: TGTGCCAGCAGTTATAGCGGGGGGCTTAACACCGGGGAGCTGTTTTTT
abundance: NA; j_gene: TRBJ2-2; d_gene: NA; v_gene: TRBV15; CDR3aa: CATSRDKAANTGELFF; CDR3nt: TGTGCCACCAGCAGAGATAAGGCAGCGAACACCGGGGAGCTGTTTTTT
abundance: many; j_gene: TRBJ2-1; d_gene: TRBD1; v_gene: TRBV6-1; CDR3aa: CASSADRASYNEQFF; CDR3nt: TGTGCCAGCAGTGCCGACAGGGCCTCCTACAATGAGCAGTTCTTC
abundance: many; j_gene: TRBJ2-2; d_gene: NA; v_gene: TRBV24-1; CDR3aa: CATSGAQGRGNTGELFF; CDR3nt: TGTGCCACCAGTGGCGCACAGGGCCGCGGGAACACCGGGGAGCTGTTTTTT
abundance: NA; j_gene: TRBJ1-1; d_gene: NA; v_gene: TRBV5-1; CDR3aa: CASSLTDLNTEAFF; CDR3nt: TGCGCCAGCAGCTTGACGGACCTGAACACTGAAGCTTTCTTT
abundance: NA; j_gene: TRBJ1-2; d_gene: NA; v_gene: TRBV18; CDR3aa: CASSPSGGNYGYTF; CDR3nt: TGTGCCAGCTCACCCAGTGGGGGAAACTATGGCTACACCTTC
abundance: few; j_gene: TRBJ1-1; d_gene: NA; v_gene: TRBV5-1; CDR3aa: CASSAWTENTEAFF; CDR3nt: TGCGCCAGCAGCGCCTGGACGGAGAACACTGAAGCTTTCTTT
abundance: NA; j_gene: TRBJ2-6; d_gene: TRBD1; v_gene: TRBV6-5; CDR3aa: CASRRGQGTRANVLTF; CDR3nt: TGTGCCAGCAGAAGAGGACAGGGTACTAGGGCCAACGTCCTGACTTTC
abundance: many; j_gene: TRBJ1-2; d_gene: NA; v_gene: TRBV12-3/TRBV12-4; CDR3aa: CASSLNEYGYTF; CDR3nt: TGTGCCAGCAGTTTAAATGAGTATGGCTACACCTTC
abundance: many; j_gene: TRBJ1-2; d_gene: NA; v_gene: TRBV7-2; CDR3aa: CASNIHGSRDGYTF; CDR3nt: TGTGCCAGCAATATACACGGGAGTCGAGATGGCTACACCTTC
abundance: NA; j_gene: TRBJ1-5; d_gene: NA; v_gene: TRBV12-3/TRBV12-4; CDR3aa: CASSFGGQPQHF; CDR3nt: TGTGCCAGCAGTTTCGGTGGTCAGCCCCAGCATTTT
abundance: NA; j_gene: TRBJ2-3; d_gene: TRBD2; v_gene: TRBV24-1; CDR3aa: CATSDLILAGGPDTQYF; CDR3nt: TGTGCCACCAGTGATTTGATCCTAGCGGGGGGGCCAGATACGCAGTATTTT
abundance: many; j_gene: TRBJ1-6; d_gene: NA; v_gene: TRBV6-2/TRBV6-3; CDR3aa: CASSYRGSYNSPLHF; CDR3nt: TGTGCCAGCAGTTACCGGGGCAGCTATAATTCACCCCTCCACTTT
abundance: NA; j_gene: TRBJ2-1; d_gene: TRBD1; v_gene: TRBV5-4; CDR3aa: CASSPRKGQGTYNEQFF; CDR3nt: TGTGCCAGCAGCCCCCGAAAGGGACAGGGGACCTACAATGAGCAGTTCTTC
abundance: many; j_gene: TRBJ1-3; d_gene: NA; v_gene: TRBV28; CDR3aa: CASSSEAGNTIYF; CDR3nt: TGTGCCAGCAGTTCGGAGGCTGGAAACACCATATATTTT
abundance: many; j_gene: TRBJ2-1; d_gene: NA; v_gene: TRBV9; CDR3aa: CASSGTGFEQFF; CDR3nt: TGTGCCAGCAGCGGGACGGGATTTGAGCAGTTCTTC
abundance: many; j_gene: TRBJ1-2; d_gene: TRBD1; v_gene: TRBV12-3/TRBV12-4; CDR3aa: CASSLKGARGGYTF; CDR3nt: TGTGCCAGCAGTTTAAAGGGGGCGCGGGGTGGCTACACCTTC
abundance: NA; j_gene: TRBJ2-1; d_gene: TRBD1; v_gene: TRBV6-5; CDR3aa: CASSNTGDEQFF; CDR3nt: TGTGCCAGCAGTAATACAGGGGATGAGCAGTTCTTC
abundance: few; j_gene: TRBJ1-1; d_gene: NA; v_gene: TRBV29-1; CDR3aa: CGVGQRNTEAFF; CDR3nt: TGCGGGGTGGGGCAGAGAAACACTGAAGCTTTCTTT
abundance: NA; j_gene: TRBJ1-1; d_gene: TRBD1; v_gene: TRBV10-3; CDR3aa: CVTSGTENTEAFF; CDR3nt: TGTGTCACCTCCGGGACAGAGAACACTGAAGCTTTCTTT
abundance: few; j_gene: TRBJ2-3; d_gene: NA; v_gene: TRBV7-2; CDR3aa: CASSLDFQSGDTQYF; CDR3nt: TGTGCCAGCAGCTTAGATTTTCAGAGTGGGGATACGCAGTATTTT
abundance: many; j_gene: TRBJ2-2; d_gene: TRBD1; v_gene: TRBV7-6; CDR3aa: CASSFQGARTGELFF; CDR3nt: TGTGCCAGCAGCTTCCAGGGGGCGCGCACCGGGGAGCTGTTTTTT
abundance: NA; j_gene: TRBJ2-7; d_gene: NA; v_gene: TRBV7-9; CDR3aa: CASSLALGEDEQYF; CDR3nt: TGTGCCAGCAGCTTAGCGCTTGGGGAAGACGAGCAGTACTTC